The 10 T cell receptor beta chains reported below all come from one sample, sequenced in a study of blood T cell repertoires in COVID-19. Here immunoSEQ multiplex PCR was the method, and the copy in TCRdb shows in-frame clones only, minus some. This table has roughly 5,000 clones, approximately 84% appearing once. Sequenced: peripheral blood. These receptors came from a human donor in a cohort sampled during active COVID-19.

The chain carries TRBV15 and TRBJ2-1, with 9 bases matching TRBD1. The V gene end was trimmed by 4 bases and the J gene end by 7 bases; junction bases not matched to a gene: 5. Looked up from germline, CDR1 is LNHNV and CDR2 is YYDKDF (reference sequence). The CDR3 has 14 amino acids. The CDR3 bases are TGTGCCACCAGCACCAGACAGGGGGTGAATGAGCAGTTCTTC. It codes for CATSTRQGVNEQFF. Variable domain in full (rest from reference TRBV15 and TRBJ2-1): DAMVIQNPRYQVTQFGKPVTLSCSQTLNHNVMYWYQQKSSQAPKLLFHYYDKDFNNEADTPDNFQSRRPNTSFCFLDIRSPGLGDTAMYLCATSTRQGVNEQFFGPGTRLTVL.

The chain links TRBV5-8 to TRBJ2-1; 8 bases are a match to TRBD2. Trimming removed 0 bases from V and 2 bases from J; junction bases left unmatched: 4. The germline CDR1 and CDR2 sequences are SGHTS and YDEGEE. The CDR3 is made up of 16 amino acids. The CDR3 region has the DNA TGTGCCAGCAGCTTGGCCGGCGGGAGGACCTACAATGAGCAGTTCTTC. Encoded protein: CASSLAGGRTYNEQFF. Full variable domain (outside the CDR3, taken from reference TRBV5-8 and TRBJ2-1): EAGVTQSPTHLIKTRGQQATLRCSPISGHTSVYWYQQALGLGLQFLLWYDEGEERNRGNFPPRFSGRQFPNYSSELNVNALELEDSALYLCASSLAGGRTYNEQFFGPGTRLTVL.

The chain uses TRBV9 and TRBJ2-7; 10 bases line up with TRBD1. Germline lookup yields CDR1 SGDLS and CDR2 YYNGEE. V dropped 2 bases and J dropped 5; count of bases not matched to a gene: 4. The CDR3 totals 14 residues. The CDR3 nucleotides are TGTGCCAGCAGCGTGGGGGACAGGGGTCACGAGCAGTACTTC. Encoded protein: CASSVGDRGHEQYF.

V is TRBV18 and J is TRBJ1-5; the match to TRBD1 covers 7 bases. The V segment lost 2 bases and the J segment 4 bases; nucleotides outside the gene matches: 2. This CDR3 is built from 14 residues. CDR1 KGHSH and CDR2 LQKENI come from the germline V gene. The CDR3 sequence: CASSPSGGNQPQHF. The CDR3 nucleotides are TGTGCCAGCTCACCATCAGGGGGTAATCAGCCCCAGCATTTT.

This sequence joins TRBV6-1 and TRBJ2-1, with a tentative D call TRBD2 (7 bases). CDR3 length equals 17 residues. Germline CDR1 MNHNS, CDR2 SASEGT. Trimming pared 3 bases from V and 6 bases from J, leaving 21 bases between. CDR3: CASSDFGGGRIRNEQFF. The CDR3 coding sequence is TGTGCCAGCAGTGATTTTGGGGGGGGGCGTATTCGCAATGAGCAGTTCTTC.

The CDR3 sequence is CASSSGTESYEQYF. The CDR3 DNA reads TGTGCCAGCAGTTCCGGGACAGAATCCTACGAGCAGTACTTC. The rearrangement joins TRBV6-2 or TRBV6-3 to TRBJ2-7; the match to TRBD1 covers 7 bases. The CDR3 is 14 amino acids. Germline V gene lookup returns CDR1 MNHEY and CDR2 SVGEGT. Germline trimming cut 4 bases from V and 1 base from J; bases unmatched to any gene: 4.

The J gene is TRBJ1-5, the V gene TRBV19; TRBD1 matches 9 bases. CDR1 and CDR2 from the germline V gene are LNHDA and SQIVND (reference sequence). The CDR3 extends over 15 amino acids. V lost 6 bases to trimming and J lost 5 bases; unmatched junction nucleotides: 8. CDR3 sequence (DNA): TGTGCCAGTAGACACGGGACAGGGAGTGATCAGCCCCAGCATTTT. It encodes CASRHGTGSDQPQHF.

The genes are TRBV11-2 and TRBJ2-5; TRBD1 agrees at 7 bases. The CDR3 has 16 residues. Germline values: CDR1 SGHAT, CDR2 FQNNGV. The trim removed 5 bases at V and 6 bases at J, leaving 15 bases unmatched. CDR3 DNA: TGTGCCAGCAGCGCGCCGGGGACAGCTCGGGCAAAGACCCAGTACTTC. Encoded protein: CASSAPGTARAKTQYF.

The chain is built from TRBV6-1 and TRBJ1-2; D gene ambiguous. The CDR3 is made up of 15 amino acids. Germline CDR1 reads MNHNS; CDR2 reads SASEGT. V lost 3 bases, J lost 4 bases, and 15 bases lay in between. CDR3 in DNA: TGTGCCAGCAGTGAGGTGACGGAGAGATTCTATGGCTACACCTTC. Its translation is CASSEVTERFYGYTF.

V usage is TRBV5-6 and J usage is TRBJ1-1; 7 positions agree with TRBD1. The CDR3 is 13 amino acids. CDR1 and CDR2 (germline): SGHDT, YYEEEE. The V gene end was trimmed by 3 bases and the J gene end by 3 bases; junction bases not matched to a gene: 2. The CDR3 nucleotides read TGTGCCAGCAGCTCGACAGGGTACACTGAAGCTTTCTTT. Residues: CASSSTGYTEAFF.